This T cell receptor (beta chain) came from a study of blood T cells in healthy people across ages. Overall study findings and caveats: The study found TCR beta diversity correlated strongly with naive T cell percentage. TCR beta diversity per million T cells fell roughly linearly with age.

Worth noting for this clonotype: Its antigen is not identified. One base away lies a much larger clone, so this may be a sequencing read error.

The CDR3 contains 11 residues. Germline CDR1 reads DFQATT; CDR2 reads SNEGSKA (reference sequence). Trimming stripped 4 bases from V and 12 bases from J, with 13 bases between. The authors ran a second PCR of 7 to 11 cycles using a sample-barcoded 5' primer and a J-beta primer mix. TCRdb itself ran the 5' RACE reads through MiXCR, one entry per CDR3 protein. The data contain fewer than 750,000 distinct CDR3 sequences, 52% of them singletons. The chain uses TRBV20-1 and TRBJ2-1; the D is unclear. The sample consisted of blood. This receptor was identified in a woman aged 80 or older in good health. The CDR3 loop reads CSATGILGQFF. DNA of the CDR3: TGCAGTGCTACAGGAATTCTAGGGCAGTTCTTC.